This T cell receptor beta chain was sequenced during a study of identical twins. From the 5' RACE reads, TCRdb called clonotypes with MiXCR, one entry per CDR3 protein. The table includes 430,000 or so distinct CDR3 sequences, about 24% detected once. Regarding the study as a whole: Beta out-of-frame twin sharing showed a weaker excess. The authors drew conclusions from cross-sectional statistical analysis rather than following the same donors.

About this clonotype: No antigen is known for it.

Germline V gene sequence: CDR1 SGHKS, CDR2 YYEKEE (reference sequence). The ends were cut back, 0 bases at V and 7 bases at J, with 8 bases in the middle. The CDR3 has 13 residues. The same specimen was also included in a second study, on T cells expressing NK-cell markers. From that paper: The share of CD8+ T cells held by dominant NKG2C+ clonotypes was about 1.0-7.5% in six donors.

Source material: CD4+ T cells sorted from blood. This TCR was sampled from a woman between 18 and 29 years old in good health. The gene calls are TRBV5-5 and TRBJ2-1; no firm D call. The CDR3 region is CASSLGVMNEQFF. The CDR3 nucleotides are TGTGCCAGCAGCTTGGGGGTCATGAATGAGCAGTTCTTC.